A single sample is the source of the 30 T cell receptor beta chains below, sequenced in a study of long-term antiretroviral therapy in people with HIV. Survey level was the resolution at which the v3.0 immunoSEQ assay ran. Libraries were prepared by immunoSEQ multiplex PCR; TCRdb keeps only in-frame clonotypes and omits some of them. This table holds around 34,000 clones, 65% to 80% found once. The sample was unsorted PBMCs, taken 3 years after starting antiretroviral therapy. The receptors were sampled from a man aged 50 to 59 with HIV.

This clone has just a few counts. The chain employs TRBV7-9 and TRBJ2-2; 9 bases align to TRBD1. CDR1 and CDR2 from the germline V gene are SEHNR and FQNEAQ (reference sequence). This CDR3 region has 14 residues. V was clipped by 9 bases and J by 3 bases; unmatched bases: 5. The CDR3, as DNA: TGTGCCAGTATACGGACAGGGGACACCGGGGAGCTGTTTTTT. Residues: CASIRTGDTGELFF.

A few counts support this clone. The chain uses TRBV6-5 and TRBJ2-7; no firm D call. Germline lookup yields CDR1 MNHEY and CDR2 SVGAGI. Trimming stripped 2 bases from V and 3 bases from J, with 14 bases between. The CDR3 length is 15 residues. CDR3 sequence reads: CASSYLQPGNYEQYF. The CDR3 nucleotides read TGTGCCAGCAGTTACCTCCAGCCAGGCAACTACGAGCAGTACTTC.

The chain carries TRBV2 and TRBJ2-7, with TRBD1 matching 7 bases. Looked up from germline, CDR1 is SNHLY and CDR2 is FYNNEI. CDR3 length: 14 amino acids. V shed 7 bases and J 4 bases; nucleotides not matched to a gene: 10. CDR3 nucleotides: TGTGCCAGCATTGGTTTAGGGGGCCCTTACGAGCAGTACTTC. Protein product: CASIGLGGPYEQYF.

This chain uses TRBV7-2 with TRBJ1-4; D is unresolved. The V and J ends lost 5 bases and 0 bases respectively, with 10 bases between them. The germline V gene encodes CDR1 SGHTA and CDR2 FQGNSA. CDR3 length: 15 residues. The CDR3 coding sequence is TGTGCCAGCAGCACTGGTAGTACAACTAATGAAAAACTGTTTTTT. Protein: CASSTGSTTNEKLFF.

The genes are TRBV6-4 and TRBJ2-1, with TRBD2 matching over 13 bases. V was pared by 2 bases and J by 9 bases, with 7 bases of the junction left unmatched. The length of the CDR3 is 16 residues. The germline V gene encodes CDR1 MRHNA and CDR2 SNTAGT. The CDR3 loop is CASSDTWTSGSPEQFF. The CDR3, as DNA: TGTGCCAGCAGTGACACGTGGACTAGCGGGAGTCCTGAGCAGTTCTTC.

The genes are TRBV29-1 and TRBJ2-4, with D uncertain. With 7 bases removed from V and 0 bases from J, the gap between germline ends came to 10 bases. CDR1 and CDR2 (germline): SQVTM, ANQGSEA. The CDR3 spans 13 residues. DNA of the CDR3: TGCAGCGCCCTTGATCTAGCCAAAAACATTCAGTACTTC. Its translation: CSALDLAKNIQYF.

The V gene is TRBV29-1, the J gene TRBJ2-3; 14 bases match TRBD2. V lost 6 bases and J lost 5; bases outside the gene matches: 7. Germline V gene lookup returns CDR1 SQVTM and CDR2 ANQGSEA. The CDR3 contains 15 residues. CDR3 coding DNA: TGCAGCGTCGCGGGACTAGCGGGAGATTTAGATACGCAGTATTTT. Its protein is CSVAGLAGDLDTQYF.

This chain uses TRBV7-2 with TRBJ1-2; 9 bases are shared with TRBD1. Germline loops: CDR1 SGHTA, CDR2 FQGNSA. This CDR3 spans 14 amino acids. The V gene end was trimmed by 3 bases and the J gene end by 2 bases; junction bases not matched to a gene: 1. CDR3 DNA: TGTGCCAGCAGCTTTACAGGGGGCAACTATGGCTACACCTTC. This encodes CASSFTGGNYGYTF.

The sample holds one count of this clone. V usage is TRBV28 and J usage is TRBJ2-1; 8 nucleotides agree with TRBD2. Germline CDR1 and CDR2: MDHEN and SYDVKM. This CDR3 has 15 amino acids. Trimming took 6 bases from V and 6 from J; bases not matched to a gene: 10. The CDR3 loop reads CASRGKGTRLNEQFF. CDR3 coding DNA: TGTGCCAGCAGGGGGAAGGGGACTAGACTCAATGAGCAGTTCTTC. The variable domain in full, completed from reference TRBV28 and TRBJ2-1, reads DVKVTQSSRYLVKRTGEKVFLECVQDMDHENMFWYRQDPGLGLRLIYFSYDVKMKEKGDIPEGYSVSREKKERFSLILESASTNQTSMYLCASRGKGTRLNEQFFGPGTRLTVL.

The table lists this clone with a count of one. The chain uses TRBV6-1 and TRBJ2-7, with TRBD2 as a possible D gene (5 bases). Trimming cost V 6 bases and J 5 bases, with 14 bases left between them. The V gene's germline CDR1 is MNHNS and CDR2 SASEGT. There are 13 residues in the CDR3. The DNA of the CDR3 is TGTGCCAGCAGCGGCGAGGGTAGGAACGAGCAGTACTTC. As protein: CASSGEGRNEQYF.

The J gene is TRBJ1-3, the V gene TRBV6-5, with D perhaps TRBD1 (5 bases). Germline CDR1 and CDR2: MNHEY and SVGAGI. CDR3 length equals 12 residues. Trimming stripped 2 bases from V and 7 bases from J, with 6 bases between. The CDR3 sequence: CASSYEGNTIYF. The CDR3 coding sequence is TGTGCCAGCAGTTACGAGGGGAACACCATATATTTT.

V is TRBV19 and J is TRBJ1-2; D is perhaps TRBD1 (6 bases). Germline CDR1 is LNHDA and CDR2 is SQIVND (reference sequence). V was pared by 3 bases and J by 4 bases, with 15 bases between. The CDR3 is 15 amino acids. The DNA of the CDR3 is TGTGCCAGTAGTATTGGAACAGGGACTAGCTATGGCTACACCTTC. Its protein is CASSIGTGTSYGYTF.

The chain carries TRBV29-1 and TRBJ2-2; tentatively, D is TRBD1 (5 bases). The germline V gene has CDR1 SQVTM and CDR2 ANQGSEA. The CDR3 consists of 14 residues. Trimming pared 5 bases from V and 0 bases from J, leaving 10 bases between. CDR3 protein: CSVKTDTNTGELFF. CDR3 nucleotides: TGCAGCGTTAAGACGGACACGAACACCGGGGAGCTGTTTTTT.

The chain recombines TRBV6-5 with TRBJ1-3, with a possible D match to TRBD1 (5 bases). This CDR3 contains 16 residues. The germline V gene has CDR1 MNHEY and CDR2 SVGAGI. The V end was cut by 0 bases, the J end by 2 bases, with 11 bases between. This chain's CDR3 is CASSYSAGAAGNTIYF. CDR3 DNA sequence: TGTGCCAGCAGTTACTCAGCCGGGGCCGCTGGAAACACCATATATTTT.

The chain couples TRBV28 to TRBJ1-1; D possibly corresponds to TRBD1 (6 bases). The CDR3 is 13 residues long. Trimming took 0 bases from V and 4 from J, leaving 6 bases between them. Looked up from germline, CDR1 is MDHEN and CDR2 is SYDVKM. This chain's CDR3 is CASSLWTGTEAFF. CDR3 bases: TGTGCCAGCAGTTTATGGACAGGCACTGAAGCTTTCTTT.

This clone is medium-sized within its sample. J is TRBJ1-2 and V is TRBV5-1, with 10 bases identical to TRBD1. Germline V lookup: CDR1 SGHRS, CDR2 YFSETQ. V was clipped by 6 bases and J by 6 bases; unmatched bases: 5. The CDR3 consists of 13 residues. The CDR3 is CASTQTGGDGYTF. Here the CDR3 DNA reads TGCGCCAGCACTCAGACAGGGGGCGATGGCTACACCTTC.

This sequence joins TRBV5-1 and TRBJ2-1; D not certain. Trimming removed 0 bases from V and 3 bases from J, with 10 bases in between. CDR1 and CDR2 (germline): SGHRS, YFSETQ. There are 15 residues in the CDR3. The DNA of the CDR3 is TGCGCCAGCAGCTTGGCGGGTAGAAACTACAATGAGCAGTTCTTC. The encoded protein is CASSLAGRNYNEQFF.

The chain couples TRBV7-9 to TRBJ2-7, with D possibly TRBD1 on 6 matching bases. V lost 2 bases and J 0 bases, leaving 8 bases between the germline ends. The CDR3 has 14 residues. Germline CDR1 SEHNR, CDR2 FQNEAQ (reference sequence). The CDR3 reads CASSLKGVSYEQYF. CDR3 DNA: TGTGCCAGCAGCTTAAAGGGGGTCTCCTACGAGCAGTACTTC.

The genes are TRBV7-2 and TRBJ2-3; 9 bases are shared with TRBD1. V gave up 3 bases and J gave up 3 bases; unmatched junction bases: 1. Germline CDR1 is SGHTA and CDR2 is FQGNSA. The CDR3 runs 14 residues. The CDR3 DNA reads as TGTGCCAGCAGCTTGACAGGGGGGACAGATACGCAGTATTTT. This gives the protein CASSLTGGTDTQYF.

This clone was detected only once. CDR3 region: CASSLGSSGANVLTF. The CDR3 nucleotides read TGTGCCAGCAGCTTAGGAAGCTCTGGGGCCAACGTCCTGACTTTC. This chain uses TRBV7-9 with TRBJ2-6; D gene uncertain. The V and J ends lost 1 base and 0 bases respectively, with 4 bases between them. The CDR3 runs 15 residues. Germline V lookup: CDR1 SEHNR, CDR2 FQNEAQ (reference sequence). The full variable domain, its missing parts supplied by reference TRBV7-9 and TRBJ2-6, is DTGVSQNPRHKITKRGQNVTFRCDPISEHNRLYWYRQTLGQGPEFLTYFQNEAQLEKSRLLSDRFSAERPKGSFSTLEIQRTEQGDSAMYLCASSLGSSGANVLTFGAGSRLTVL.

V is TRBV4-2 and J is TRBJ2-5; D possibly corresponds to TRBD1 (6 bases). The CDR3 covers 15 residues. V lost 0 bases, J lost 5 bases, and 13 bases lay in between. Germline lookup yields CDR1 LGHNA and CDR2 YNFKEQ. This chain's CDR3 is CASSQDQGPQETQYF. The CDR3 DNA reads as TGTGCCAGCAGCCAAGATCAGGGGCCCCAGGAGACCCAGTACTTC.

This chain links TRBV2 with TRBJ1-6; D gene unclear. Trimming cost V 8 bases and J 7 bases, with 9 bases left between them. The CDR3 extends over 12 amino acids. The germline V gene has CDR1 SNHLY and CDR2 FYNNEI. As DNA, the CDR3 is TGTGCCAGCCAAGGACCAAATTCACCCCTCCACTTT. Translated, it gives CASQGPNSPLHF.

For the CDR3, the DNA is TGTGCCAGCTCACCTGACAGGGGAAGGGCTGAAGCTTTCTTT. Protein product: CASSPDRGRAEAFF. The chain is built from TRBV18 and TRBJ1-1; TRBD1 matches at 8 bases. Germline CDR1 reads KGHSH; CDR2 reads LQKENI. CDR3 length: 14 residues. The trim removed 3 bases at V and 6 bases at J, leaving 6 bases unmatched.

The V call is TRBV2, the J call TRBJ2-2; no definite D call. The germline V gene encodes CDR1 SNHLY and CDR2 FYNNEI. This CDR3 spans 13 amino acids. V lost 7 bases to trimming and J lost 5 bases, with 11 bases between them. Here the CDR3 reads CASKGPLTGELFF. The CDR3 DNA reads TGTGCCAGCAAGGGCCCTCTTACCGGGGAGCTGTTTTTT.

The CDR3 loop is CASIAGNVETQYF. The CDR3 coding sequence is TGTGCCAGCATAGCAGGGAATGTGGAGACCCAGTACTTC. The chain carries TRBV28 and TRBJ2-5, with D possibly being TRBD1 (5 bases). The CDR3 covers 13 residues. Germline CDR1 reads MDHEN; CDR2 reads SYDVKM. Trimming left V 7 bases short and J 5 bases short, with 14 bases between.

The J gene is TRBJ2-7, the V gene TRBV5-1; D is perhaps TRBD1 or TRBD2 (5 bases each). V shed 1 base and J shed 5 bases, with 10 bases lying between them. Germline CDR1 and CDR2: SGHRS and YFSETQ. The CDR3 sequence is 13 residues long. The CDR3 sequence: CASSLNVGDEQYF. The CDR3 DNA sequence: TGCGCCAGCAGCTTGAACGTGGGGGACGAGCAGTACTTC.

The chain recombines TRBV6-5 with TRBJ1-6; unclear D gene. Trimming removed 4 bases from V and 10 bases from J, with 14 bases in between. CDR1 is MNHEY, CDR2 SVGAGI, per germline. This CDR3 is built from 14 residues. CDR3 sequence reads: CASSFAMERSPLHF. DNA for the CDR3: TGTGCCAGCAGTTTCGCGATGGAAAGATCACCCCTCCACTTT.

The chain recombines TRBV5-1 with TRBJ2-3, with D possibly matching TRBD2 (5 bases). Trimming shortened V by 1 base and J by 2 bases, and 8 bases separated the two germline ends. Germline CDR1 SGHRS, CDR2 YFSETQ. The CDR3 is 14 amino acids. CDR3 in DNA: TGCGCCAGCAGCTTGTGGACTGACACAGATACGCAGTATTTT. Its protein is CASSLWTDTDTQYF.

The chain joins TRBV9 to TRBJ2-7; D remains unclear. This CDR3 spans 13 amino acids. The germline V gene encodes CDR1 SGDLS and CDR2 YYNGEE. V dropped 0 bases and J dropped 7 bases, with 11 bases sitting between them. The DNA of the CDR3 is TGTGCCAGCAGCGTAGGGGTGAATCGGGAGCAGTACTTC. The encoded protein is CASSVGVNREQYF.

V usage is TRBV21-1 and J usage is TRBJ1-4. TRBV21-1 is a pseudogene. The CDR3 runs 12 residues. In nucleotides, the CDR3 is TGTGCCAGCAGCAAAGCGATCCGGGTACTGTTTTTT. It specifies CASSKAIRVLFF.